This is a list of T cell receptor beta chains from one sample in a study of T cells expressing NK-cell markers. Using the 5' RACE reads, TCRdb records one entry per CDR3 protein without DNA. This table holds about 440,000 distinct CDR3 sequences. Specimen: blood T cells: a sorted CD56 or NKG2C T cell subset, CD4+ or CD8+ T cells, or bulk PBMC T cells (not recorded which). These TCRs come from a woman between 18 and 70 years old in good health. The CDR3 runs from the conserved cysteine through the conserved F or W.

v_gene	j_gene	CDR3aa
TRBV7-8	TRBJ2-3	CASAYGTRTDTQYF
TRBV14	TRBJ1-1	CASSQVWNTEAFF
TRBV29-1	TRBJ2-3	CSVYEGGQTSTDTQYF
TRBV6-5	TRBJ2-3	CASSYFGGRGADTQYF
TRBV27	TRBJ2-1	CASLGYNEQFF
TRBV6-5	TRBJ1-1	CASSYAMGAGNTEAFF
TRBV12-3/TRBV12-4	TRBJ2-2	CASSVGPLVGELFF
TRBV12-3/TRBV12-4	TRBJ2-3	CASPRPHLSTSGSGMMTDTQYF
TRBV14	TRBJ2-2	CASSQLGRGLGHTGELFF
TRBV12-3/TRBV12-4	TRBJ2-2	CASSPGPYGTGELFF
TRBV15	TRBJ1-3	CATSGRGRSGNTIYF
TRBV6-1	TRBJ2-3	CASSRPFEGDTQYF